The clone carrying this T cell receptor beta chain was seen a handful of times. This sample was taken from a study of technical replicates of blood from a handful of donors. Germline V gives CDR1 SNHLY, CDR2 FYNNEI. Trimming cost V 3 bases and J 2 bases, with 5 bases left between them. The CDR3 has 13 residues. Produced via immunoSEQ multiplex PCR; TCRdb's table is partial and in-frame only. The sample yields about 75,000 clones, approximately 96% seen once. The TCR originated in a human donor in good health. The chain recombines TRBV2 with TRBJ1-3; a possible D gene is TRBD1 (5 bases). The sequencing sample was made of T cells isolated from PBMCs. For the CDR3, the DNA is TGTGCCAGCAGTGAGGGGCCTGGAAACACCATATATTTT. It translates to CASSEGPGNTIYF.